A single sample gave rise to the 19 T cell receptor beta chains below, sequenced in a study of T-cell reconstitution after alpha-beta-depleted transplantation in children. Molecular barcoding with unique molecular identifiers was used for the TCRbeta library. TCRdb itself ran the PCR reads through MiXCR, one entry per CDR3 protein. The table has some 600,000 distinct CDR3 sequences, 10% to 15% seen once. Material: PBMCs, mostly from graft donor cells, obtained 360 days after TCRalphabeta/CD19-depleted stem cell transplant. The receptor set was obtained from a male patient younger than 18 who had a stem cell transplant for acute myeloid leukemia, so the T cells may come from the graft donor.

This rearrangement joins TRBV6-2 or TRBV6-3 to TRBJ2-2; TRBD1 might be the D (6 bases). The CDR3 runs to 17 residues. Germline V gene lookup returns CDR1 MNHEY and CDR2 SVGEGT. V shed 6 bases and J shed 6 bases, with 23 bases lying between them. CDR3 DNA sequence: TGTGCCAGCAGCTTACCACGCCGGGCAGGGGATGCCGGGGAGCTGTTTTTT. It specifies CASSLPRRAGDAGELFF.

J is TRBJ2-7 and V is TRBV29-1, with D perhaps matching TRBD1 (5 bases). V lost 6 bases, J lost 2 bases, and 14 bases lay in between. Germline V lookup: CDR1 SQVTM, CDR2 ANQGSEA. The CDR3 totals 13 residues. The CDR3 DNA sequence: TGCAGCGTGGCGTTGGGGCAGCCCTACGAGCAGTACTTC. Its protein is CSVALGQPYEQYF.

V is TRBV12-3 or TRBV12-4 and J is TRBJ1-2; TRBD1 agrees at 7 bases. J gave up 3 bases and V 1 base, and 11 bases lay outside the gene matches. This CDR3 comprises 17 residues. The CDR3 protein is CASSLEAGPGGHYGYTF. As DNA, the CDR3 is TGTGCCAGCAGTTTAGAGGCGGGCCCAGGGGGGCACTATGGCTACACCTTC.

Only a few counts were recorded for this clonotype. The chain employs TRBV18 and TRBJ2-2; 9 bases agree with TRBD2. The CDR3 is made up of 19 amino acids. The V segment lost 3 bases and the J segment 0 bases; nucleotides outside the gene matches: 11. Germline CDR1 is KGHSH and CDR2 is LQKENI. This CDR3 is CASSPATSGYWANTGELFF. The CDR3 DNA sequence: TGTGCCAGCTCACCCGCGACTAGCGGATATTGGGCGAACACCGGGGAGCTGTTTTTT.

This clonotype was picked up many times. CDR3 nucleotides: TGTGCCAGCAGCTTCAGGGGCTACAATGAGCAGTTCTTC. Translation gives CASSFRGYNEQFF. The chain employs TRBV7-2 and TRBJ2-1, with D possibly TRBD1 on 6 matching bases. Deletions cut 3 bases from V and 3 bases from J, with 6 bases between. Germline CDR1 is SGHTA and CDR2 is FQGNSA. This CDR3 is 13 amino acids long.

The chain uses TRBV24-1 and TRBJ2-1, with 14 bases identical to TRBD2. Trimming cost V 4 bases and J 9 bases; bases outside gene matches: 4. The CDR3 consists of 15 residues. Germline CDR1 reads KGHDR; CDR2 reads SFDVKD. CDR3 in DNA: TGTGCCACCAGTGACCGCGGACTAGCGGGAGGTGAGCAGTTCTTC. This gives the protein CATSDRGLAGGEQFF.

This clonotype was observed a few times. The chain employs TRBV10-3 and TRBJ1-2; TRBD1 matches at 9 bases. Germline V gene data show CDR1 as ENHRY and CDR2 as SYGVKD. This CDR3 contains 14 residues. V lost 9 bases to trimming and J lost 3 bases; unmatched junction nucleotides: 8. The CDR3 region has the DNA TGTGCCATGGCACCTACAGGGGGCGACTATGGCTACACCTTC. Its protein is CAMAPTGGDYGYTF.

This clonotype showed up just a few times. V usage is TRBV12-3 or TRBV12-4 and J usage is TRBJ2-7; D not resolved. Trimming left V 3 bases short and J 2 bases short, with 8 bases between. This CDR3 comprises 13 residues. The DNA for the CDR3 is TGTGCCAGCAGTTTGGCGGATGCCTACGAGCAGTACTTC. Translating gives CASSLADAYEQYF.

V is TRBV20-1 and J is TRBJ2-3; a possible D gene is TRBD2 (5 bases). CDR3 length: 15 amino acids. V was clipped by 5 bases and J by 5 bases, with 20 bases between them. In germline, CDR1 is DFQATT, CDR2 SNEGSKA (reference sequence). CDR3 sequence: CSASLLDPSGDTQYF. The DNA of the CDR3 is TGCAGTGCTTCATTACTAGACCCCTCGGGAGATACGCAGTATTTT.

The chain recombines TRBV5-6 with TRBJ2-1; 8 positions agree with TRBD1. Germline lookup yields CDR1 SGHDT and CDR2 YYEEEE. With V trimmed by 4 bases and J by 7 bases, 7 bases remained unmatched. There are 14 residues in the CDR3. The CDR3 sequence: CASSNRQGWNEQFF. The CDR3 nucleotides read TGTGCCAGCAGCAATAGACAGGGGTGGAATGAGCAGTTCTTC. The entire variable domain, with the rest obtained from reference TRBV5-6 and TRBJ2-1, is as follows: DAGVTQSPTHLIKTRGQQVTLRCSPKSGHDTVSWYQQALGQGPQFIFQYYEEEERQRGNFPDRFSGHQFPNYSSELNVNALLLGDSALYLCASSNRQGWNEQFFGPGTRLTVL.

This chain uses TRBV6-5 with TRBJ2-7, with 9 positions matching TRBD2. Trimming took 0 bases from V and 7 from J; bases not matched to a gene: 10. This CDR3 comprises 16 residues. The V gene's germline CDR1 is MNHEY and CDR2 SVGAGI. The DNA for the CDR3 is TGTGCCAGCAGTTACTCAGGCGGGAGGGCCGGGGGAGAGCAGTACTTC. This sequence encodes CASSYSGGRAGGEQYF.

This clonotype was picked up a small number of times. This chain uses TRBV6-8 with TRBJ2-2; D remains ambiguous. Germline V gene data show CDR1 as MNHGY and CDR2 as SAAAGT. The ends were cut back, 8 bases at V and 7 bases at J, with 14 bases in the middle. The CDR3 runs to 13 residues. CDR3 loop: CASWPTCGGELFF. CDR3 nucleotide sequence: TGTGCCAGCTGGCCGACGTGTGGCGGGGAGCTGTTTTTT.

V and J are TRBV4-3 and TRBJ2-3, with D unclear. Per the germline V gene, CDR1 is LGHNA and CDR2 is YSLEER. V dropped 0 bases and J dropped 7 bases, with 11 bases sitting between them. The CDR3 covers 14 residues. Here the CDR3 reads CASSQDRAAYTQYF. The CDR3 DNA follows: TGCGCCAGCAGCCAAGATAGGGCGGCTTATACGCAGTATTTT.

This rearrangement joins TRBV6-5 to TRBJ2-5, with D hard to call. The CDR3 has 13 amino acids. The V gene lost 2 bases and the J gene lost 5 bases, with 9 bases spanning the gap. Looked up from germline, CDR1 is MNHEY and CDR2 is SVGAGI. Written as DNA, the CDR3 is TGTGCCAGCAGTTACCTTGGTTACGAGACCCAGTACTTC. Translated, it gives CASSYLGYETQYF.

This clonotype was counted many times. This chain links TRBV28 with TRBJ2-2; D possibly uses TRBD1 or TRBD2 (6 bases each). V lost 8 bases, J lost 0 bases, and 16 bases lay in between. CDR1 MDHEN and CDR2 SYDVKM come from the germline V gene. The CDR3 loop spans 16 amino acids. The CDR3 DNA reads TGTGCCAGCGTGATAGGGGGGTTGGCGAACACCGGGGAGCTGTTTTTT. Its protein product is CASVIGGLANTGELFF.

This chain links TRBV2 with TRBJ2-7; either TRBD1 or TRBD2 may fit D (5 bases each). The CDR3 totals 14 residues. Germline loops: CDR1 SNHLY, CDR2 FYNNEI. The V end was cut by 6 bases, the J end by 3 bases, with 15 bases between. The CDR3 nucleotides read TGTGCCAGCAGGGACCGGGGACCCATCTACGAGCAGTACTTC. Translated: CASRDRGPIYEQYF.

The chain couples TRBV7-9 to TRBJ1-1; TRBD1 matches 7 bases. CDR1 is SEHNR, CDR2 FQNEAQ, per germline (reference sequence). This CDR3 is built from 18 residues. J was trimmed by 0 bases and V by 1 base; bases with no gene match: 11. The CDR3 protein is CASSLGLVTGHMNTEAFF. The CDR3 nucleotides are TGTGCCAGCAGCTTAGGTCTCGTGACAGGGCACATGAACACTGAAGCTTTCTTT.

This clonotype was picked up a small number of times. The chain uses TRBV18 and TRBJ2-7; the match to TRBD1 covers 8 bases. The junction had 9 bases not matched to a gene; V was cut back by 2 bases and J by 6 bases. The CDR3 extends over 15 amino acids. In germline, CDR1 is KGHSH, CDR2 LQKENI. The CDR3 loop reads CASSPAGQGTFEQYF. CDR3 sequence (DNA): TGTGCCAGCTCACCAGCAGGACAGGGAACTTTCGAGCAGTACTTC.

In its sample, this clonotype was seen many times. The chain couples TRBV15 to TRBJ1-5; D gene unclear. Trimming left V 4 bases short and J 2 bases short, with 9 bases between. The CDR3 spans 14 residues. In germline, CDR1 is LNHNV, CDR2 YYDKDF (reference sequence). The chain's CDR3 is CATSKLGGNQPQHF. The CDR3 bases are TGTGCCACCAGCAAACTTGGGGGCAATCAGCCCCAGCATTTT.